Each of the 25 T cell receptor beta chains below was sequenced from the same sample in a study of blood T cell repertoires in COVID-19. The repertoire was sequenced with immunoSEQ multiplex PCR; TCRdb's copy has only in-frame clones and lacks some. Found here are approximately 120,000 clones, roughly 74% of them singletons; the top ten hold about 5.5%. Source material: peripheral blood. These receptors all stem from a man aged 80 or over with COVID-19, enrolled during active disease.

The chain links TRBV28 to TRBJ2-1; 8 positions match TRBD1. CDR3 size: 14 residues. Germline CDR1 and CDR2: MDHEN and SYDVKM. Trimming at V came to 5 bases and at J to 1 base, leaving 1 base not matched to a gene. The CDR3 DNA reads TGTGCCAGCAGTACAGGGGGTTCCTACAATGAGCAGTTCTTC. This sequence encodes CASSTGGSYNEQFF.

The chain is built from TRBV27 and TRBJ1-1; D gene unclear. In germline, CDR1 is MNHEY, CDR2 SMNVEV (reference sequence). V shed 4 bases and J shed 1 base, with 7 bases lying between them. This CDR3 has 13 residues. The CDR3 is CASSSHGNTEAFF. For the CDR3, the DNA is TGTGCCAGCAGTTCGCACGGGAACACTGAAGCTTTCTTT.

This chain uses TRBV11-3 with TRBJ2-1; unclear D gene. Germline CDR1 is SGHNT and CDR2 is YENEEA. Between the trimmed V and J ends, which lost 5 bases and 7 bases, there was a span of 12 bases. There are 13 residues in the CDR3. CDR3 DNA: TGTGCCAGCAGCCTCACCTATACTAATGAGCAGTTCTTC. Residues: CASSLTYTNEQFF.

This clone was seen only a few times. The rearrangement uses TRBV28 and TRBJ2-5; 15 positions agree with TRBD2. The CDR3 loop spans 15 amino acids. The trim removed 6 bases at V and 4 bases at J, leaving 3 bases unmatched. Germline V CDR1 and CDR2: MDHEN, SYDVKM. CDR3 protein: CASRGGLAGGETQYF. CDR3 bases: TGTGCCAGCAGGGGGGGACTAGCGGGAGGAGAGACCCAGTACTTC.

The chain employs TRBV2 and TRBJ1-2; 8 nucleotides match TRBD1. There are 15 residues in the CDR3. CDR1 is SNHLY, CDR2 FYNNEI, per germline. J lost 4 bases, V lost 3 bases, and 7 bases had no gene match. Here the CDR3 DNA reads TGTGCCAGCAGTGAGGAGACAGGGGCGATCTATGGCTACACCTTC. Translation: CASSEETGAIYGYTF.

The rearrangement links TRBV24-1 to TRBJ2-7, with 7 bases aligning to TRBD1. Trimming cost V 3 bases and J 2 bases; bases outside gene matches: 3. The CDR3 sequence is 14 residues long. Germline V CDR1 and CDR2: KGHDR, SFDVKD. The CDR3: CATSDAGTAYEQYF. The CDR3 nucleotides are TGTGCCACCAGTGATGCCGGGACAGCCTACGAGCAGTACTTC.

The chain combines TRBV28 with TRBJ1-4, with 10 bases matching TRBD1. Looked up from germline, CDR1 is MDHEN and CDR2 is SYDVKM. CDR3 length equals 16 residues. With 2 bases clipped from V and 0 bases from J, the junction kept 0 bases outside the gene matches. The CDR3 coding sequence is TGTGCCAGCAGTTTAGGGACAGGGGCAACTAATGAAAAACTGTTTTTT. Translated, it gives CASSLGTGATNEKLFF.

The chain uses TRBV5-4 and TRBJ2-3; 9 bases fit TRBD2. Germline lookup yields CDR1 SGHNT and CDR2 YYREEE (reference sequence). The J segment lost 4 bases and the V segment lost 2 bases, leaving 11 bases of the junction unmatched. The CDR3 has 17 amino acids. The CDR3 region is CASSFGLAREIADTQYF. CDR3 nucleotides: TGTGCCAGCAGCTTCGGACTAGCGAGGGAGATAGCAGATACGCAGTATTTT.

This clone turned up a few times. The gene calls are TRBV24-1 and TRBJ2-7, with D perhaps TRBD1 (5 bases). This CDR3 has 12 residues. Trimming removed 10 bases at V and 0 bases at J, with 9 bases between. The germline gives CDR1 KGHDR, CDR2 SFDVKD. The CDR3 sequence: CATSDSSYEQYF. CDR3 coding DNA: TGTGCCACGTCTGACAGCTCCTACGAGCAGTACTTC.

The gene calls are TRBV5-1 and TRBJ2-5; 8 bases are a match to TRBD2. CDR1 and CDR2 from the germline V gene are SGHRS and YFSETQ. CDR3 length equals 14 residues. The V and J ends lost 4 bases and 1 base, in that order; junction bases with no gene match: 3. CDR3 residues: CASSTGGGQETQYF. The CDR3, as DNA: TGCGCCAGCAGCACGGGAGGGGGCCAAGAGACCCAGTACTTC.

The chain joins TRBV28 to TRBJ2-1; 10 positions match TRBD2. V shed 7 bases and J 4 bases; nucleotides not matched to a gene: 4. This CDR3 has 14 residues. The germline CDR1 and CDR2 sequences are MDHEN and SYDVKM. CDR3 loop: CASIVAGGYNEQFF. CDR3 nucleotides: TGTGCCAGCATCGTAGCGGGAGGTTACAATGAGCAGTTCTTC.

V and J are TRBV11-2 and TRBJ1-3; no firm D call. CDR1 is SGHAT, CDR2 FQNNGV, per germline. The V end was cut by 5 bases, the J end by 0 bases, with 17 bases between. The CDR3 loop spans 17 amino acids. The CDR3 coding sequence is TGTGCCAGCAGCCCCAGTGGGCCGGGGTACTCTGGAAACACCATATATTTT. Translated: CASSPSGPGYSGNTIYF.

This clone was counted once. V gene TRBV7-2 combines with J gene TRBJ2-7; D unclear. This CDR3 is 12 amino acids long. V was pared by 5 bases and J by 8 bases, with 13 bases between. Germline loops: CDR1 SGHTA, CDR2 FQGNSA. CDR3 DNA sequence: TGTGCCAGCAGCCCTACCTACGCCAAGCAGTACTTC. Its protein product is CASSPTYAKQYF.

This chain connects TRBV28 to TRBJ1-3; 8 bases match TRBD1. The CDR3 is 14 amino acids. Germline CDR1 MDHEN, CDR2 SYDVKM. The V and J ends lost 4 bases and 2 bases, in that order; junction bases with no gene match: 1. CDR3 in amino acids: CASSSTGAGNTIYF. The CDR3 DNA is TGTGCCAGCAGTTCGACAGGGGCTGGAAACACCATATATTTT.

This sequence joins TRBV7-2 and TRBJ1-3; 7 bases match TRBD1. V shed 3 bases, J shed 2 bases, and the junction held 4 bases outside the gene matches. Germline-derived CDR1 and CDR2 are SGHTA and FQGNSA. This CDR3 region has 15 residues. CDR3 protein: CASSLGRGAGNTIYF. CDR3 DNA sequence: TGTGCCAGCAGCTTGGGCAGGGGGGCTGGAAACACCATATATTTT.

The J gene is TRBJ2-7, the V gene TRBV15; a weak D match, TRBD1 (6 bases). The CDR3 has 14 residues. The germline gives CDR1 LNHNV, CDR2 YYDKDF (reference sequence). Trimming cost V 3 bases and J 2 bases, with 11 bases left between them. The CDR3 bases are TGTGCCACCAGCAGCCCGGGACAAGCCTACGAGCAGTACTTC. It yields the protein CATSSPGQAYEQYF. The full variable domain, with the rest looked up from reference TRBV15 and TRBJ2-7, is DAMVIQNPRYQVTQFGKPVTLSCSQTLNHNVMYWYQQKSSQAPKLLFHYYDKDFNNEADTPDNFQSRRPNTSFCFLDIRSPGLGDTAMYLCATSSPGQAYEQYFGPGTRLTVT.

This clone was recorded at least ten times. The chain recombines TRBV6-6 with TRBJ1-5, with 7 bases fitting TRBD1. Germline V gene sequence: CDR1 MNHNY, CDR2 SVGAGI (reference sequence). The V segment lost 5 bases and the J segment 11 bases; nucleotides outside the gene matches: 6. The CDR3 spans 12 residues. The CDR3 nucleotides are TGTGCCAGCAGTGACAGGGTCCGGGCCCAGCATTTT. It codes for CASSDRVRAQHF.

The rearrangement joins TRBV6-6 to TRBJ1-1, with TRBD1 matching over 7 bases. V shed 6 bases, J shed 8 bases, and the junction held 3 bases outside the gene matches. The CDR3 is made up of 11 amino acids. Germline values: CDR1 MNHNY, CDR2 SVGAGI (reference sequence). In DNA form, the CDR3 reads TGTGCCAGCAGACGACAGGGAGAAGCTTTCTTT. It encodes CASRRQGEAFF.

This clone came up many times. The chain's CDR3 is CASSHRENLIGELFF. The CDR3 DNA reads as TGTGCCAGCAGCCACCGGGAGAATCTGATCGGGGAGCTGTTTTTT. The chain combines TRBV7-9 with TRBJ2-2; TRBD2 might be the D (6 bases). The CDR3 covers 15 residues. The V gene lost 5 bases and the J gene lost 7 bases, with 17 bases spanning the gap. CDR1 is SEHNR and CDR2 is FQNEAQ in the germline V gene (reference sequence).

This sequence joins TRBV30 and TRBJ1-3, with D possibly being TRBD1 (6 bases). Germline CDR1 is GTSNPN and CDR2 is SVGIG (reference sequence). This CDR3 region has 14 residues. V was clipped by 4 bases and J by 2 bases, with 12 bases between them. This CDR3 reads CAWTGVGAGNTIYF. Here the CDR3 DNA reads TGTGCCTGGACAGGGGTGGGAGCTGGAAACACCATATATTTT.

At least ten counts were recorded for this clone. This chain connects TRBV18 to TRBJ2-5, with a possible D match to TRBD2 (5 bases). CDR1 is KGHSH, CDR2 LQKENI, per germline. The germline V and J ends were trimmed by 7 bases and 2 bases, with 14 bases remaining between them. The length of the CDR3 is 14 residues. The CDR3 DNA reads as TGTGCCAGCTTCACTGGCCTAGCTCAAGAGACCCAGTACTTC. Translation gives CASFTGLAQETQYF.

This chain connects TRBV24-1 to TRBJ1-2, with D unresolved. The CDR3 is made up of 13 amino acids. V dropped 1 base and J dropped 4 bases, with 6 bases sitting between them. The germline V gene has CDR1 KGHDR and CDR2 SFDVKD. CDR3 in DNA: TGTGCCACCAGTGATTTCTCAGGCTATGGCTACACCTTC. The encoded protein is CATSDFSGYGYTF.

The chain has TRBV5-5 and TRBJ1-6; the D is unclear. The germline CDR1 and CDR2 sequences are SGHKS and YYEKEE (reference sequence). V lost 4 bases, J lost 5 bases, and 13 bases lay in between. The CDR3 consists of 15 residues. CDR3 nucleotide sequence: TGTGCCAGCAGCCCAGGCAATACGGATAATTCACCCCTCCACTTT. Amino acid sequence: CASSPGNTDNSPLHF.

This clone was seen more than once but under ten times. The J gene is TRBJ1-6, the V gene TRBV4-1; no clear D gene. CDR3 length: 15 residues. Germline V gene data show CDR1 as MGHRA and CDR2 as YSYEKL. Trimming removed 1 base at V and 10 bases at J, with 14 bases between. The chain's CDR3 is CASSQVMAPGSPLHF. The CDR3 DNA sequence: TGCGCCAGCAGCCAAGTTATGGCCCCGGGATCACCCCTCCACTTT.

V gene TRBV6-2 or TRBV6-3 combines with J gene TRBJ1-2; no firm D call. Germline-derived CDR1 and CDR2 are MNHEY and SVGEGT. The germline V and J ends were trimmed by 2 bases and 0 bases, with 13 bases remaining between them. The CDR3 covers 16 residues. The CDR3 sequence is CASSYPGFQANYGYTF. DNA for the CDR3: TGTGCCAGCAGTTACCCCGGTTTTCAGGCTAACTATGGCTACACCTTC.